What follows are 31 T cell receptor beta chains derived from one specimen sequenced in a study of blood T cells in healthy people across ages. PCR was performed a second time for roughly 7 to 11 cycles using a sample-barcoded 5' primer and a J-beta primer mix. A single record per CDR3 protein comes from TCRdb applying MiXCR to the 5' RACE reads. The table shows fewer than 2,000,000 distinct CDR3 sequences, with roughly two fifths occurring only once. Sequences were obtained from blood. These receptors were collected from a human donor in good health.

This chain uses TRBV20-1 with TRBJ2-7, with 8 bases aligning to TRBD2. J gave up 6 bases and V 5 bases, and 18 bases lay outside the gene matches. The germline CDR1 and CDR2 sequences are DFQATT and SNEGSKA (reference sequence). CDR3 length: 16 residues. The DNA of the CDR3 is TGCAGTGCTGCCGGGACTGGCGGGGGGCCTGGGTTCGAGCAGTACTTC. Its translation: CSAAGTGGGPGFEQYF.

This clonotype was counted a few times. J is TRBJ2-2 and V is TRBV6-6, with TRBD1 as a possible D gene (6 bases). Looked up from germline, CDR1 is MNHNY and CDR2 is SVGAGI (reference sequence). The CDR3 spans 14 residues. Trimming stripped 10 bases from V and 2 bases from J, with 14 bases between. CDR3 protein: CAIQPGHNTGELFF. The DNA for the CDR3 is TGTGCCATCCAACCGGGACATAACACCGGGGAGCTGTTTTTT.

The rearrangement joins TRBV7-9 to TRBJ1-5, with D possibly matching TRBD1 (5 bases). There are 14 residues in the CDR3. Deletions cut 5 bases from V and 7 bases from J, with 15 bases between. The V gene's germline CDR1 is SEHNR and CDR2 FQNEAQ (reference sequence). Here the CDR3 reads CASSPDGADQPQHF. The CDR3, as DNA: TGTGCCAGCAGCCCCGATGGGGCCGACCAGCCCCAGCATTTT.

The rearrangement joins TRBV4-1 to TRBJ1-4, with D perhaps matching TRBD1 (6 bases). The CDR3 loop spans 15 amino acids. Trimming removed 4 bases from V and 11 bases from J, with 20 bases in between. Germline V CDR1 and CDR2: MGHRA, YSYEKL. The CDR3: CASSRETGAAEKLFF. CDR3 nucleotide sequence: TGCGCCAGCAGCCGAGAGACAGGAGCCGCAGAGAAACTGTTTTTT.

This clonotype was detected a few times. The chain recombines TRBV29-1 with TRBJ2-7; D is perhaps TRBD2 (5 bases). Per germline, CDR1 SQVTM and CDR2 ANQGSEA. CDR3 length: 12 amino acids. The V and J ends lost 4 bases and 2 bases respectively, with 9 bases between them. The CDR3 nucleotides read TGCAGCGTTGCGATGGAGGCCTACGAGCAGTACTTC. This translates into CSVAMEAYEQYF.

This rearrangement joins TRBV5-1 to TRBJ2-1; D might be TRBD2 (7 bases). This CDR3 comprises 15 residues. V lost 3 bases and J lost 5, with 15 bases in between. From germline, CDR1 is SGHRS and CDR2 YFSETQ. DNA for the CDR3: TGCGCCAGCAGCTCACTCAGGGGAGGGGACAATGAGCAGTTCTTC. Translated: CASSSLRGGDNEQFF.

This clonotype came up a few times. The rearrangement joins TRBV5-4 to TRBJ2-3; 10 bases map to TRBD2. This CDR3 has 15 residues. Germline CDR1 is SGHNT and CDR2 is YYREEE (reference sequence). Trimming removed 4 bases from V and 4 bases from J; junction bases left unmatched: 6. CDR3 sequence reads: CASSAKGTSADTQYF. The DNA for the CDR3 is TGTGCCAGCAGCGCCAAGGGGACTAGCGCAGATACGCAGTATTTT.

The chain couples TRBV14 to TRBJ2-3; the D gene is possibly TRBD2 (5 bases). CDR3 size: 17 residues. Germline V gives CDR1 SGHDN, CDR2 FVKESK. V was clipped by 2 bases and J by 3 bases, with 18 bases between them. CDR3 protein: CASSQNIEGLWTDTQYF. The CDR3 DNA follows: TGTGCCAGCAGCCAAAATATAGAGGGCTTATGGACAGATACGCAGTATTTT.

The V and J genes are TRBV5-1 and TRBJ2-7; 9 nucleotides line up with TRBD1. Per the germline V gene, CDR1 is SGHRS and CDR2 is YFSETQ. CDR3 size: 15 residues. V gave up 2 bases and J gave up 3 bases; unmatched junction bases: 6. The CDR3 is CASSLTGGSGYEQYF. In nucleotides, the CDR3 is TGCGCCAGCAGCTTAACAGGGGGCTCAGGCTACGAGCAGTACTTC.

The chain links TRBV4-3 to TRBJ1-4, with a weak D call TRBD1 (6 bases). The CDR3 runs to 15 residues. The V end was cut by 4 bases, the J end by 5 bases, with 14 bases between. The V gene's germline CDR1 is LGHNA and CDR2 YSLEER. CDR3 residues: CASSRTPQGNEKLFF. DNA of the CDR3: TGCGCCAGCAGCCGGACTCCGCAGGGGAATGAAAAACTGTTTTTT.

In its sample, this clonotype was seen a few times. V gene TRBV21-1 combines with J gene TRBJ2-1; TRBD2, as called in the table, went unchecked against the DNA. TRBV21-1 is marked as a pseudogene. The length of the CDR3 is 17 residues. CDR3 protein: CASSKKVSGGAYNEQFF. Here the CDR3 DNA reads TGTGCCAGCAGCAAAAAGGTTAGCGGGGGGGCCTACAATGAGCAGTTCTTC.

The CDR3 sequence: CSARAPVGQIYEQYF. DNA of the CDR3: TGCAGTGCTAGAGCCCCTGTGGGGCAGATCTACGAGCAGTACTTC. The V gene is TRBV20-1, the J gene TRBJ2-7; maybe TRBD1 (5 bases). V was shortened by 1 base and J by 3 bases, with 16 bases between the two germline ends. Germline assignment: CDR1 DFQATT and CDR2 SNEGSKA (reference sequence). There are 15 residues in the CDR3.

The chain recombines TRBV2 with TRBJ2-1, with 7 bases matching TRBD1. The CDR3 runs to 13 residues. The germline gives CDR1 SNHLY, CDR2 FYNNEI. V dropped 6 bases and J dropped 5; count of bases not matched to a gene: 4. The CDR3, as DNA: TGTGCCAGCAGCAAAACAGGGGACAATGAGCAGTTCTTC. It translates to CASSKTGDNEQFF. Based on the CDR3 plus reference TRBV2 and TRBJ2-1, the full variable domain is EPEVTQTPSHQVTQMGQEVILRCVPISNHLYFYWYRQILGQKVEFLVSFYNNEISEKSEIFDDQFSVERPDGSNFTLKIRSTKLEDSAMYFCASSKTGDNEQFFGPGTRLTVL.

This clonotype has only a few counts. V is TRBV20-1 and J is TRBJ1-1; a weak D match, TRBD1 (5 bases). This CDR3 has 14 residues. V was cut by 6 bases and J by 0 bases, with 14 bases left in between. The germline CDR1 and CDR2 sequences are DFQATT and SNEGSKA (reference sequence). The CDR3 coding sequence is TGCAGTGCCCCCCGGGGGAATATGAACACTGAAGCTTTCTTT. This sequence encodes CSAPRGNMNTEAFF.

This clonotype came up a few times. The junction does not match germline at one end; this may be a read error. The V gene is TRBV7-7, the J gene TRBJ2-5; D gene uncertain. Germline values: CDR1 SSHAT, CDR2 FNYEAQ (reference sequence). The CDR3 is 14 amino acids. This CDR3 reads CASSLGSGIETQYF. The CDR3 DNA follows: TGTGCTAGCAGCTTAGGATCTGGGATCGAGACCCAGTACTTC. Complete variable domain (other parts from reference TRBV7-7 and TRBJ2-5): GAGVSQSPRYKVTKRGQDVTLRCDPISSHATLYWYQQALGQGPEFLTYFNYEAQPDKSGLPSDRFSAERPEGSISTLTIQRTEQRDSAMYRCASSLGSGIETQYFGPGTRLLVL.

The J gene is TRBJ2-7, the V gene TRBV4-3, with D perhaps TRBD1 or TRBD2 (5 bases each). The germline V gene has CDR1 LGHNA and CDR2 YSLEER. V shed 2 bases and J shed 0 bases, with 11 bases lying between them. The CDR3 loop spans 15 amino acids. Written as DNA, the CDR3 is TGCGCCAGCAGCCAACACCGGGACGTCTCCTACGAGCAGTACTTC. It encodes CASSQHRDVSYEQYF.

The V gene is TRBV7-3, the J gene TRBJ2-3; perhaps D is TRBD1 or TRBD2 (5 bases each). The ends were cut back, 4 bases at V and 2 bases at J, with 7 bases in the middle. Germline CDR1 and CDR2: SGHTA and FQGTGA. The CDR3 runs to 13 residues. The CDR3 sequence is CASSWDPTDTQYF. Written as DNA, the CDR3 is TGTGCCAGCAGCTGGGACCCCACAGATACGCAGTATTTT.

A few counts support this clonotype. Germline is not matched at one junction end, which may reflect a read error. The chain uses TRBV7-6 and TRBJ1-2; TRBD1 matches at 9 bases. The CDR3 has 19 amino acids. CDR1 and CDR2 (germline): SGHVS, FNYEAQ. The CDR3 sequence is CAGSSEPPGQGHYSYGYTF. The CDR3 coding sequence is TGTGCCGGCAGCTCGGAACCTCCGGGACAGGGTCACTATTCGTATGGCTACACCTTC.

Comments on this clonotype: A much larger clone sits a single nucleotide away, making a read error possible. CDR3: CSATSGGKDTQYF. The CDR3, as DNA: TGCAGTGCGACTAGCGGGGGAAAAGATACGCAGTATTTT. This chain uses TRBV20-1 with TRBJ2-3; 12 nucleotides align to TRBD2. This CDR3 has 13 amino acids. CDR1 is DFQATT and CDR2 is SNEGSKA in the germline V gene (reference sequence). V gave up 6 bases and J gave up 5 bases; unmatched junction bases: 3.

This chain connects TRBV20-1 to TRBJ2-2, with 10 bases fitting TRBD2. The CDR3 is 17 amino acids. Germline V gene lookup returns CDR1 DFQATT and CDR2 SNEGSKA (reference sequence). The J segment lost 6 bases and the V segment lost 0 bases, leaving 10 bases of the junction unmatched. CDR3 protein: CSARDRLAGGSAGELFF. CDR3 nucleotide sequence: TGCAGTGCTAGAGATCGTTTAGCGGGGGGATCTGCCGGGGAGCTGTTTTTT.

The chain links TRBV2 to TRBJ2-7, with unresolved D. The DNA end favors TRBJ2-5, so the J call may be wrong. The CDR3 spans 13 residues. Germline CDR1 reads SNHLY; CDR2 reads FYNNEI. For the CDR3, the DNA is TGTGCCAGCAGTCAAAGGGTTCGAGAGACCCAGTACTTC. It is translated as CASSQRVRETQYF.

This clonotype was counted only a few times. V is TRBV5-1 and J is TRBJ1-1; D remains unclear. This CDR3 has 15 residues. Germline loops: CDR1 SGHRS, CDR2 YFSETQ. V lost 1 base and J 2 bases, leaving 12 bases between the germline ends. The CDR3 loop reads CASSLYDAPNTEAFF. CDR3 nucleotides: TGCGCCAGCAGCTTGTATGACGCACCTAACACTGAAGCTTTCTTT.

The CDR3 coding sequence is TGTGCCAGCAGCCGAGGGACTATTCAAGAGACCCAGTACTTC. This gives the protein CASSRGTIQETQYF. The genes are TRBV3-1 and TRBJ2-5; TRBD2 agrees at 7 bases. The germline V gene encodes CDR1 LGHDT and CDR2 YNNKEL (reference sequence). V lost 4 bases to trimming and J lost 2 bases; unmatched junction nucleotides: 4. This CDR3 spans 14 amino acids.

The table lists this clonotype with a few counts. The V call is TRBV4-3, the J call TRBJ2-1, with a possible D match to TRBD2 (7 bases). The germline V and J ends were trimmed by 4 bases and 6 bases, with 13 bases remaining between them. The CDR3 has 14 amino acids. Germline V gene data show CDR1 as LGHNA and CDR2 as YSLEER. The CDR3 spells CASSRVGGPNEQFF. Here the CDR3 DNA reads TGCGCCAGCAGCCGGGTCGGGGGGCCCAATGAGCAGTTCTTC.

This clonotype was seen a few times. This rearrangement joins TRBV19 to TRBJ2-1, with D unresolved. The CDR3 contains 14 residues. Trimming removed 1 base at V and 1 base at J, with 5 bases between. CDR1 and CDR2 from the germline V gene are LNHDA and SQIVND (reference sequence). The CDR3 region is CASSIGGSYNEQFF. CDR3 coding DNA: TGTGCCAGTAGTATAGGGGGATCCTACAATGAGCAGTTCTTC.

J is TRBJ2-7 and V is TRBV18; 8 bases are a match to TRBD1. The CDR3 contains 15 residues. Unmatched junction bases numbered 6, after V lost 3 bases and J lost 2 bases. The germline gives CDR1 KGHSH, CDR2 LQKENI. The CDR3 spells CASSPTGVATYEQYF. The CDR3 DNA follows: TGTGCCAGCTCACCGACAGGGGTGGCGACCTACGAGCAGTACTTC.

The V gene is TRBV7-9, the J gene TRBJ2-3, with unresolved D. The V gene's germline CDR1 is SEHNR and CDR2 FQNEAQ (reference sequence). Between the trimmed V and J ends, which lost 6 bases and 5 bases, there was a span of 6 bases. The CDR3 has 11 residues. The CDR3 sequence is CASRGVDTQYF. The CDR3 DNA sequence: TGTGCCAGCAGAGGAGTAGATACGCAGTATTTT.

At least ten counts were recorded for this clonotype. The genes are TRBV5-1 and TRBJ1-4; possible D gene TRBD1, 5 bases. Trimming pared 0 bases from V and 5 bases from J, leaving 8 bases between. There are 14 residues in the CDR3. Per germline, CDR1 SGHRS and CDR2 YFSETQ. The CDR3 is CASSLDRSNEKLFF. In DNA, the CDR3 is TGCGCCAGCAGCTTGGACAGGAGCAATGAAAAACTGTTTTTT.

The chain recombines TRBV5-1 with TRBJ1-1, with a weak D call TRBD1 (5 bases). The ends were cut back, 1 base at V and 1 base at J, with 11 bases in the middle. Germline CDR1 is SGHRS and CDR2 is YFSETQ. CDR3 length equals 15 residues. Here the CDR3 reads CASSLKSGGNTEAFF. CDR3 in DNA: TGCGCCAGCAGCTTGAAGTCGGGGGGGAACACTGAAGCTTTCTTT.

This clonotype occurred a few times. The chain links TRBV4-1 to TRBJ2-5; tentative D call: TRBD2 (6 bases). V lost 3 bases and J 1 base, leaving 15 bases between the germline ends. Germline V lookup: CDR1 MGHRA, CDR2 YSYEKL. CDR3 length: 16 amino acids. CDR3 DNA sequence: TGCGCCAGCAGCCAGGCCCTGTTGGGGGGCCAAGAGACCCAGTACTTC. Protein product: CASSQALLGGQETQYF.

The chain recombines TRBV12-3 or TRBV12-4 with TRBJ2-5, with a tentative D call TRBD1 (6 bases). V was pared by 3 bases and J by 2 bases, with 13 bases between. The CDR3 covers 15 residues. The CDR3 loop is CASSFGRTAQETQYF. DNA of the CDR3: TGTGCCAGCAGTTTCGGTAGGACAGCACAAGAGACCCAGTACTTC.